Following are 21 T cell receptor beta chains from one sample sequenced in a study of T cell changes during pregnancy in multiple sclerosis. Method: immunoSEQ multiplex PCR; TCRdb's copy keeps in-frame clones and lacks some. The sample includes about 52,000 clones, about 92% of them seen just once. This sample comprised CD4+ T cells from peripheral blood mononuclear cells, obtained before pregnancy. Source of these receptors: a female donor with multiple sclerosis, enrolled in a pregnancy study.

This clone was found once. The CDR3 sequence: CASRRGQNYEQYF. In nucleotides, the CDR3 is TGTGCCAGCAGAAGAGGACAGAACTACGAGCAGTACTTC. This chain links TRBV6-6 with TRBJ2-7; possible D gene TRBD1, 6 bases. Germline-derived CDR1 and CDR2 are MNHNY and SVGAGI (reference sequence). V gave up 6 bases and J gave up 3 bases, with 12 bases separating them. The CDR3 spans 13 residues.

This chain links TRBV18 with TRBJ2-2; 8 nucleotides align to TRBD1. This CDR3 region has 17 residues. Per the germline V gene, CDR1 is KGHSH and CDR2 is LQKENI. J was trimmed by 7 bases and V by 2 bases; bases with no gene match: 12. The CDR3 spells CASSPNIATGAGGELFF. The CDR3 nucleotides read TGTGCCAGCTCACCAAACATCGCGACAGGGGCCGGCGGGGAGCTGTTTTTT.

The genes are TRBV15 and TRBJ2-3, with 8 bases fitting TRBD2. The CDR3 totals 15 residues. The V and J ends lost 4 bases and 1 base, in that order; junction bases with no gene match: 4. Germline V CDR1 and CDR2: LNHNV, YYDKDF (reference sequence). The CDR3 bases are TGTGCCACCAGCAAAAGACTAGCGCGCACAGATACGCAGTATTTT. Translating it yields CATSKRLARTDTQYF.

The DNA of the CDR3 is TGTGCCAGCAGTGGGGGGACAGGAGGGTTGGGGTACCAAGAGACCCAGTACTTC. Its translation: CASSGGTGGLGYQETQYF. The gene calls are TRBV6-1 and TRBJ2-5, with 8 bases lining up with TRBD1. The CDR3 length is 18 residues. In germline, CDR1 is MNHNS, CDR2 SASEGT. V lost 4 bases, J lost 0 bases, and 13 bases stayed unmatched.

The chain couples TRBV5-1 to TRBJ2-7, with D hard to call. The V gene's germline CDR1 is SGHRS and CDR2 YFSETQ. With 0 bases removed from V and 6 bases from J, the gap between germline ends came to 7 bases. CDR3 length: 12 residues. CDR3 in amino acids: CASSLGAFEQYF. The CDR3 DNA follows: TGCGCCAGCAGCTTGGGGGCTTTCGAGCAGTACTTC.

This chain joins TRBV21-1 and TRBJ1-5; the D call in the table, TRBD1, was not verified against the DNA. TRBV21-1 is assigned pseudogene status. CDR3 length: 15 amino acids. This CDR3 is CASSKGQGWDQPQHF. DNA for the CDR3: TGTGCCAGCAGCAAGGGACAGGGTTGGGATCAGCCCCAGCATTTT.

This clone was found a few times. The genes are TRBV2 and TRBJ1-5; TRBD1 matches at 7 bases. The junction had 12 bases not matched to a gene; V was cut back by 4 bases and J by 3 bases. The CDR3 spans 17 residues. CDR1 is SNHLY and CDR2 is FYNNEI in the germline V gene. In DNA, the CDR3 is TGTGCCAGCAGTGGGACCGACAGGGACCGTCTCAATCAGCCCCAGCATTTT. As protein: CASSGTDRDRLNQPQHF.

This clone was recorded once. The V and J genes are TRBV19 and TRBJ2-2, with 7 bases lining up with TRBD1. The germline V gene encodes CDR1 LNHDA and CDR2 SQIVND (reference sequence). The CDR3 is 15 residues long. Trimming removed 2 bases from V and 4 bases from J; junction bases left unmatched: 4. The CDR3 DNA follows: TGTGCCAGTAGTATAAGGGCAGGGGGCACCGGGGAGCTGTTTTTT. This codes for CASSIRAGGTGELFF.

The chain employs TRBV5-1 and TRBJ2-7; D is perhaps TRBD1 (5 bases). CDR3 length: 14 amino acids. Trimming stripped 0 bases from V and 3 bases from J, with 10 bases between. Germline assignment: CDR1 SGHRS and CDR2 YFSETQ. The CDR3, as DNA: TGCGCCAGCAGCTTGGAAGACAGTGTCTACGAGCAGTACTTC. Translation: CASSLEDSVYEQYF. Full variable domain (missing parts from reference TRBV5-1 and TRBJ2-7): KAGVTQTPRYLIKTRGQQVTLSCSPISGHRSVSWYQQTPGQGLQFLFEYFSETQRNKGNFPGRFSGRQFSNSRSEMNVSTLELGDSALYLCASSLEDSVYEQYFGPGTRLTVT.

V gene TRBV7-9 combines with J gene TRBJ1-4; 7 nucleotides line up with TRBD1. The CDR3 totals 15 residues. The germline V gene has CDR1 SEHNR and CDR2 FQNEAQ (reference sequence). V shed 5 bases, J shed 2 bases, and the junction held 5 bases outside the gene matches. The CDR3 DNA reads as TGTGCCAGCAGCCCAGACAGGGTTACTAATGAAAAACTGTTTTTT. As protein: CASSPDRVTNEKLFF.

In its sample, this clone was seen a few times. Here the CDR3 DNA reads TGTGCCAGCAGTTTAAACAGGGCCCCCGAGCAGTACTTC. It codes for CASSLNRAPEQYF. J is TRBJ2-7 and V is TRBV27; TRBD1 is a possible D gene (6 bases). CDR1 and CDR2 (germline): MNHEY, SMNVEV (reference sequence). This CDR3 comprises 13 residues. Trimming took 2 bases from V and 6 from J, leaving 11 bases between them.

This chain connects TRBV12-1 to TRBJ2-3; the table's D call, TRBD2, was not checked against the DNA. TRBV12-1 is described as a pseudogene. There are 17 residues in the CDR3. The CDR3 DNA reads as TGTGCCAGCAGCGTGGGACTAGCGGGCACTAGCACAGATACGCAGTATTTT. This codes for CASSVGLAGTSTDTQYF.

The chain couples TRBV5-4 to TRBJ2-7, with D perhaps TRBD1 (5 bases). Germline V CDR1 and CDR2: SGHNT, YYREEE (reference sequence). This CDR3 is built from 15 residues. The germline V and J ends were trimmed by 0 bases and 3 bases, with 13 bases remaining between them. CDR3 protein: CASSLGQGKRYEQYF. As DNA, the CDR3 is TGTGCCAGCAGCTTGGGGCAGGGTAAGCGCTACGAGCAGTACTTC.

This chain links TRBV7-3 with TRBJ2-7; the D gene is possibly TRBD2 (6 bases). CDR1 SGHTA and CDR2 FQGTGA come from the germline V gene. V shed 5 bases and J shed 0 bases, with 11 bases lying between them. The length of the CDR3 is 14 residues. CDR3 nucleotides: TGTGCCAGCAGCCTTAGCGGAAGCTCCTACGAGCAGTACTTC. Its protein product is CASSLSGSSYEQYF.

The V call is TRBV6-5, the J call TRBJ2-5; TRBD2 matches 10 bases. The CDR3 covers 16 residues. The V segment lost 0 bases and the J segment 5 bases; nucleotides outside the gene matches: 6. CDR1 and CDR2 from the germline V gene are MNHEY and SVGAGI. CDR3 sequence (DNA): TGTGCCAGCAGTTACTCCCCTAGCGGGAGTTCGGAGACCCAGTACTTC. Its translation: CASSYSPSGSSETQYF.

This chain links TRBV11-2 with TRBJ2-5, with a weak D call TRBD2 (5 bases). Germline CDR1 reads SGHAT; CDR2 reads FQNNGV. CDR3 size: 14 residues. V was clipped by 5 bases and J by 5 bases, with 15 bases between them. CDR3 amino acids: CASSRSRGWETQYF. The CDR3 DNA reads as TGTGCCAGCAGCCGATCACGGGGTTGGGAGACCCAGTACTTC. The whole variable domain, remainder taken from reference TRBV11-2 and TRBJ2-5, is EAGVAQSPRYKIIEKRQSVAFWCNPISGHATLYWYQQILGQGPKLLIQFQNNGVVDDSQLPKDRFSAERLKGVDSTLKIQPAKLEDSAVYLCASSRSRGWETQYFGPGTRLLVL.

This chain uses TRBV18 with TRBJ1-4, with TRBD1 matching over 9 bases. J gave up 0 bases and V 8 bases, and 10 bases lay outside the gene matches. CDR1 KGHSH and CDR2 LQKENI come from the germline V gene. The CDR3 runs to 17 residues. The CDR3 nucleotides read TGTGCCAGCCGCGCCCCCGGGACAGGGTCAACTAATGAAAAACTGTTTTTT. It encodes CASRAPGTGSTNEKLFF.

The V call is TRBV10-2, the J call TRBJ2-3; no reliable D call. V shed 3 bases and J shed 2 bases, with 6 bases lying between them. The CDR3 is made up of 13 amino acids. The germline CDR1 and CDR2 sequences are WSHSY and SAAADI. As DNA, the CDR3 is TGCGCCAGCAGTGAATTCTACACAGATACGCAGTATTTT. Amino acids: CASSEFYTDTQYF.

The V and J genes are TRBV11-2 and TRBJ2-5; 10 bases fit TRBD2. Looked up from germline, CDR1 is SGHAT and CDR2 is FQNNGV. CDR3 length: 15 residues. V was pared by 1 base and J by 4 bases, with 3 bases of the junction left unmatched. This CDR3 reads CASSLVAGGGETQYF. The CDR3, as DNA: TGTGCCAGCAGCTTAGTAGCGGGAGGAGGAGAGACCCAGTACTTC.

The chain joins TRBV6-1 to TRBJ1-1; D call uncertain. The germline V gene has CDR1 MNHNS and CDR2 SASEGT. The CDR3 length is 14 residues. Trimming took 4 bases from V and 12 from J, leaving 21 bases between them. The CDR3 DNA reads TGTGCCAGCAGTGGCCTCAGGCTAAAAGTTCGGCCTTTCTTT. It is translated as CASSGLRLKVRPFF.

The CDR3 nucleotides read TGTGCCAGCAGTTTATTTGGCTCTGGACAACCCTACGAGCAGTACTTC. Its translation is CASSLFGSGQPYEQYF. The V and J genes are TRBV27 and TRBJ2-7, with D tentatively TRBD1 (5 bases). CDR1 and CDR2 from the germline V gene are MNHEY and SMNVEV (reference sequence). V was cut by 1 base and J by 2 bases, with 15 bases left in between. This CDR3 has 16 amino acids.